A selection of T cell receptor beta chains follows, all from one sample in a study of read filtering for tumor transcriptome and immune sequencing. Via MiXCR, TCRdb re-called the reads, giving one row per CDR3 protein. The sample yields some 20,000 distinct CDR3 sequences, more than 20% seen once. The sample consisted of a population of CD138-negative cells sorted from bone marrow. These receptors were obtained from a donor aged 40 or older with multiple myeloma. The CDR3 runs from the conserved cysteine through the conserved F or W. D genes are given only for firm matches. Size values are once, few and many counts, or a class for expanded clones, and some rows have none.

clone size: NA
J gene: TRBJ2-2
D gene: TRBD2
V gene: TRBV6-2/TRBV6-3
CDR3 DNA: TGTGCCAGCAGTTCCGGGACTAGGAACACCGGGGAGCTGTTTTTT
CDR3 protein: CASSSGTRNTGELFF

clone size: many
J gene: TRBJ2-5
D gene: NA
V gene: TRBV28
CDR3 DNA: TGTGCCAGCAGTTTAGGGGTTTTGTCAGAGACCCAGTACTTC
CDR3 protein: CASSLGVLSETQYF

clone size: many
J gene: TRBJ2-7
D gene: NA
V gene: TRBV2
CDR3 DNA: TGTGCCAGCAGTTTACGCGAGCAGTACTTC
CDR3 protein: CASSLREQYF

clone size: NA
J gene: TRBJ2-7
D gene: TRBD2
V gene: TRBV29-1
CDR3 DNA: TGCAGCGTTGAAGGAACTAGCGGAGCCTACGAGCAGTACTTC
CDR3 protein: CSVEGTSGAYEQYF

clone size: few
J gene: TRBJ2-7
D gene: NA
V gene: TRBV20-1
CDR3 DNA: TGCAGTGCTAGATCAGTCGACGAGCAGTACTTC
CDR3 protein: CSARSVDEQYF

clone size: NA
J gene: TRBJ2-5
D gene: NA
V gene: TRBV7-8
CDR3 DNA: TGTGCCAGCAGCTTAGCACTGGGGGGAAAGACCCAGTACTTC
CDR3 protein: CASSLALGGKTQYF

clone size: few
J gene: TRBJ2-1
D gene: NA
V gene: TRBV29-1
CDR3 DNA: TGCAGCGTTGCTAGGAAGCGGGTCCAGGGTGGACGGGTCGAGCAGTTCTTC
CDR3 protein: CSVARKRVQGGRVEQFF

clone size: few
J gene: TRBJ2-1
D gene: TRBD2
V gene: TRBV20-1
CDR3 DNA: TGCAGTGCTATGACTAGCGGGAGGTCCTACAATGAGCAGTTCTTC
CDR3 protein: CSAMTSGRSYNEQFF

clone size: many
J gene: TRBJ1-1
D gene: TRBD1
V gene: TRBV11-2
CDR3 DNA: TGTGCCAGCAGCTCTCAGGGGGGCTACGCTTTCTTT
CDR3 protein: CASSSQGGYAFF

clone size: many
J gene: TRBJ2-3
D gene: TRBD2
V gene: TRBV10-3
CDR3 DNA: TGTGCCATCAGTCCAACTAGCGGGAGCTATACGCAGTATTTT
CDR3 protein: CAISPTSGSYTQYF

clone size: NA
J gene: TRBJ1-1
D gene: TRBD1
V gene: TRBV3-1
CDR3 DNA: TGTGCCAGCAACCGGGGGACAGGGGGTGAAGCTTTCTTT
CDR3 protein: CASNRGTGGEAFF

clone size: many
J gene: TRBJ2-5
D gene: NA
V gene: TRBV7-9
CDR3 DNA: TGTGCCAGCAGCCTAGACACAGGGAAGTACCAAGAGACCCAGTACTTC
CDR3 protein: CASSLDTGKYQETQYF

clone size: many
J gene: TRBJ2-5
D gene: NA
V gene: TRBV18
CDR3 DNA: TGTGCCAGCTCACCACCAGGGTTGGAGACCCAGTACTTC
CDR3 protein: CASSPPGLETQYF

clone size: NA
J gene: TRBJ2-3
D gene: TRBD2
V gene: TRBV9
CDR3 DNA: TGTGCCAGCAGCGTAGGAGCGGGAGGTGTGGCAGATACGCAGTATTTT
CDR3 protein: CASSVGAGGVADTQYF

clone size: many
J gene: TRBJ2-1
D gene: TRBD1
V gene: TRBV20-1
CDR3 DNA: TGCAGTGCCCGACGGACAGGGTCTTCCGAGCAGTTCTTC
CDR3 protein: CSARRTGSSEQFF

clone size: few
J gene: TRBJ2-5
D gene: TRBD1
V gene: TRBV30
CDR3 DNA: TGTGCCTGGAGTCAGTGGTCGGGACAGCAAGAGACCCAGTACTTC
CDR3 protein: CAWSQWSGQQETQYF

clone size: NA
J gene: TRBJ1-2
D gene: TRBD1
V gene: TRBV28
CDR3 DNA: TGTGCCAGCAGTTTAAGGACAGGGGCCTGTAGCTACACCTTC
CDR3 protein: CASSLRTGACSYTF

clone size: NA
J gene: TRBJ1-3
D gene: NA
V gene: TRBV19
CDR3 DNA: TGTGCCAGTAGGACCTCCGGGATAGGAAACACCATATATTTT
CDR3 protein: CASRTSGIGNTIYF

clone size: NA
J gene: TRBJ1-1
D gene: NA
V gene: TRBV30
CDR3 DNA: TGTGCTTGGACCACGGGACAAGTGAACGCTGAAGCTTTCTTT
CDR3 protein: CAWTTGQVNAEAFF

clone size: many
J gene: TRBJ2-6
D gene: NA
V gene: TRBV5-6
CDR3 DNA: TGTGCCAGCAGCAATGACATATCTGGGGCCAACGTCCTGACTTTC
CDR3 protein: CASSNDISGANVLTF